This T cell receptor beta chain was obtained from a study of T cell responses to AZD1222 COVID-19 vaccine. CDR1 and CDR2 (germline): SNHLY, FYNNEI. V was clipped by 4 bases and J by 3 bases; unmatched bases: 3. The CDR3 sequence is 14 residues long. Sequenced by immunoSEQ multiplex PCR; TCRdb stores in-frame clones only, minus some. The table has hundreds of thousands of clones, under 95% seen once; the top ten hold approximately 1%. On this clone itself: Its antigen is unknown.

Findings of the study overall: White British people made up most donors, females outnumbered males, and clonal diversity was possibly underestimated. In the spike-specific TCR repertoire, nearly half reportedly target unmutated variant regions. Spike-wide coverage was observed for vaccine-associated CD4 TCRs, with dominant responses at 160-218 and 743-854. Repertoires in all cases were sampled only once the peak T cell response had passed.

This TCR came from an adult in good health. The starting material was peripheral blood, obtained on day 0 of MenACWY control vaccination. J is TRBJ1-2 and V is TRBV2, with 9 nucleotides matching TRBD1. Here the CDR3 reads CASSVRDRDYGYTF. The CDR3 nucleotides are TGTGCCAGCAGTGTAAGGGACAGGGACTATGGCTACACCTTC.